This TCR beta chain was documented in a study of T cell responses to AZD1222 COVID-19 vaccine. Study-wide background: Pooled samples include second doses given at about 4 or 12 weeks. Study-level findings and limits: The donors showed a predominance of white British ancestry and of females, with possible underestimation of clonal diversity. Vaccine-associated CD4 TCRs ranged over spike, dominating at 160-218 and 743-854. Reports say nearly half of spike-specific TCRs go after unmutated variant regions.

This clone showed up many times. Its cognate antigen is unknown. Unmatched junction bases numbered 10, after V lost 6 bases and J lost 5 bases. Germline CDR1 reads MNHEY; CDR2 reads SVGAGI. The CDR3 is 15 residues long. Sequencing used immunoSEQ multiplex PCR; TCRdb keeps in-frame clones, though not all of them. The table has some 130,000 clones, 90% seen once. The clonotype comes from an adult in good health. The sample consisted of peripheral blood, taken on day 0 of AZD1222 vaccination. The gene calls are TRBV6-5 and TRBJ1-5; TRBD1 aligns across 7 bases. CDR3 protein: CASRPRGGGYQPQHF. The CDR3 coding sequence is TGTGCCAGCAGGCCCCGAGGAGGGGGCTATCAGCCCCAGCATTTT.